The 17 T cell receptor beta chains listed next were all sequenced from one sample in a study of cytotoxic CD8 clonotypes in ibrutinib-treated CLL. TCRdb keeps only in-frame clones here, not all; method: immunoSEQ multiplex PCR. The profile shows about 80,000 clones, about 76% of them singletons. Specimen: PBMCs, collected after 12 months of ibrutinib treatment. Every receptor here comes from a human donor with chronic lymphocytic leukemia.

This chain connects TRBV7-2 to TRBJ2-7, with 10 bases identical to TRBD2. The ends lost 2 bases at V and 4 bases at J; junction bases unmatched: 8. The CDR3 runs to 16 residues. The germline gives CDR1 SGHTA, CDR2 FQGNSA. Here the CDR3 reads CASSLRAGTSEYEQYF. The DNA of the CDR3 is TGTGCCAGCAGCTTAAGGGCGGGGACTAGCGAATACGAGCAGTACTTC.

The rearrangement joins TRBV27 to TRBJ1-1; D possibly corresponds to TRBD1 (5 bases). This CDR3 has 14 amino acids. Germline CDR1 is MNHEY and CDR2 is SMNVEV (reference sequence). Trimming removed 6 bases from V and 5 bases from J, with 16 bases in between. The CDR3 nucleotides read TGTGCCAGCAGCCCCTTTGGGGCGGGGACTGAAGCTTTCTTT. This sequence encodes CASSPFGAGTEAFF.

CDR3 sequence reads: CAVHPGTASSYEQYF. The CDR3 bases are TGTGCCGTCCATCCGGGGACGGCCTCCTCCTACGAGCAGTACTTC. The J gene is TRBJ2-7, the V gene TRBV28; D may correspond to TRBD1 or TRBD2 (5 bases each). The V gene lost 11 bases and the J gene lost 0 bases, with 20 bases spanning the gap. The V gene's germline CDR1 is MDHEN and CDR2 SYDVKM. This CDR3 comprises 15 residues. Together with reference TRBV28 and TRBJ2-7, the CDR3 gives the full variable domain: DVKVTQSSRYLVKRTGEKVFLECVQDMDHENMFWYRQDPGLGLRLIYFSYDVKMKEKGDIPEGYSVSREKKERFSLILESASTNQTSMYLCAVHPGTASSYEQYFGPGTRLTVT.

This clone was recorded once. In DNA form, the CDR3 reads TGTGCCAGCAGCTCCACAAGGGGCTCCTACAATGAGCAGTTCTTC. Translation gives CASSSTRGSYNEQFF. The gene calls are TRBV7-2 and TRBJ2-1; a possible D gene is TRBD1 (5 bases). Trimming removed 4 bases from V and 0 bases from J, with 10 bases in between. In germline, CDR1 is SGHTA, CDR2 FQGNSA. The CDR3 has 15 amino acids.

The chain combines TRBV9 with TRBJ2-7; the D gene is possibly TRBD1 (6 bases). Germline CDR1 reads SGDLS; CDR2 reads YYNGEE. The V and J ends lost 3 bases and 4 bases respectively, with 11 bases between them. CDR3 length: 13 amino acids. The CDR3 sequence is CASSEGDQYEQYF. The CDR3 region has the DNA TGTGCCAGCAGCGAGGGGGACCAATACGAGCAGTACTTC. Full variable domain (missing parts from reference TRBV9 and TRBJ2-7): DSGVTQTPKHLITATGQRVTLRCSPRSGDLSVYWYQQSLDQGLQFLIQYYNGEERAKGNILERFSAQQFPDLHSELNLSSLELGDSALYFCASSEGDQYEQYFGPGTRLTVT.

The CDR3 here is CASSPPTGAYEQYF. The CDR3 bases are TGTGCCAGCAGCCCCCCCACAGGGGCCTACGAGCAGTACTTC. The V call is TRBV7-9, the J call TRBJ2-7, with 7 bases identical to TRBD1. The junction had 6 bases not matched to a gene; V was cut back by 5 bases and J by 2 bases. Germline V lookup: CDR1 SEHNR, CDR2 FQNEAQ (reference sequence). The CDR3 sequence is 14 residues long.

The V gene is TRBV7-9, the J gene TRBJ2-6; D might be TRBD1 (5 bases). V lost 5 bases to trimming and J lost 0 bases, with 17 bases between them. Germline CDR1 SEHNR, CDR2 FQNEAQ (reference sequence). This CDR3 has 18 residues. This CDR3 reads CASSRGWGGHSGANVLTF. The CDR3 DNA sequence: TGTGCCAGCAGCAGGGGCTGGGGCGGCCACTCTGGGGCCAACGTCCTGACTTTC. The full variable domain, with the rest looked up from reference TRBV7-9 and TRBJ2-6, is DTGVSQNPRHKITKRGQNVTFRCDPISEHNRLYWYRQTLGQGPEFLTYFQNEAQLEKSRLLSDRFSAERPKGSFSTLEIQRTEQGDSAMYLCASSRGWGGHSGANVLTFGAGSRLTVL.

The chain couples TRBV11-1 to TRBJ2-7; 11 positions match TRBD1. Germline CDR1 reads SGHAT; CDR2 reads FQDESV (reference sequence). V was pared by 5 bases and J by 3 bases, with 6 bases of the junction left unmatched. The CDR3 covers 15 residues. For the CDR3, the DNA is TGTGCCAGCAGCCCCCCCGGGACAGGGGGCTACGAGCAGTACTTC. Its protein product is CASSPPGTGGYEQYF.

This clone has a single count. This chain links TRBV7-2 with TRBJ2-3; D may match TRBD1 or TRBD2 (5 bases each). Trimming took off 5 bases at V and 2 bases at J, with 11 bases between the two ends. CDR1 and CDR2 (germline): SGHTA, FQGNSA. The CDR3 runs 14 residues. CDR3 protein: CASSDRGLTDTQYF. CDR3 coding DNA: TGTGCCAGCAGCGACCGGGGCCTCACAGATACGCAGTATTTT. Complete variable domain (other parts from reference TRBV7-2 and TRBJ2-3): GAGVSQSPSNKVTEKGKDVELRCDPISGHTALYWYRQSLGQGLEFLIYFQGNSAPDKSGLPSDRFSAERTGGSVSTLTIQRTQQEDSAVYLCASSDRGLTDTQYFGPGTRLTVL.

The CDR3 is CAWRRVTGELFF. CDR3 coding DNA: TGTGCCTGGAGGCGAGTGACCGGGGAGCTGTTTTTT. This chain joins TRBV30 and TRBJ2-2; D is unresolved. Looked up from germline, CDR1 is GTSNPN and CDR2 is SVGIG (reference sequence). The CDR3 has 12 residues. The V gene lost 3 bases and the J gene lost 5 bases, with 7 bases spanning the gap.

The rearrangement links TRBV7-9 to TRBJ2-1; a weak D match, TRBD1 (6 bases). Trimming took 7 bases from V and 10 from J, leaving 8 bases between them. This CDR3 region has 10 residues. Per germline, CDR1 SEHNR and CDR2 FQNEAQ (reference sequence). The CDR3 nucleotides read TGTGCCAGCAATGGACAGGAGCAGTTCTTC. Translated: CASNGQEQFF.

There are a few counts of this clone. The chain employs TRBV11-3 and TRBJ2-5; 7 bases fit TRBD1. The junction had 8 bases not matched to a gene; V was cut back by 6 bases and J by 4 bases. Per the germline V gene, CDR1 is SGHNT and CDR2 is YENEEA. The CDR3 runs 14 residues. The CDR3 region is CASRPTGDRETQYF. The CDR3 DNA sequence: TGTGCCAGCAGACCCACAGGGGACCGAGAGACCCAGTACTTC.

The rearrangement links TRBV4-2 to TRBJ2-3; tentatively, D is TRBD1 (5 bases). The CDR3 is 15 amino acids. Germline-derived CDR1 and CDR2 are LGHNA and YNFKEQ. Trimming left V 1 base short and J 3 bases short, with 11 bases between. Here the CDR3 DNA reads TGTGCCAGCAGCCAAGGGGGCAGGGTTACAGATACGCAGTATTTT. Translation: CASSQGGRVTDTQYF.

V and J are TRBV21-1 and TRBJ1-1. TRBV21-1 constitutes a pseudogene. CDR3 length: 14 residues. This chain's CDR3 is CASSVRRGNTEAFF. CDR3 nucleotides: TGTGCCAGCAGCGTCCGACGGGGGAACACTGAAGCTTTCTTT.

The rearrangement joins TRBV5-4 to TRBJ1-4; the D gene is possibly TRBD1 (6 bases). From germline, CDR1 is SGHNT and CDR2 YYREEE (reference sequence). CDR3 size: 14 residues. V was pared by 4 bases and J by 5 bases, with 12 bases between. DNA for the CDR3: TGTGCCAGCAGCAAGGGGGGCCAAAATGAAAAACTGTTTTTT. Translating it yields CASSKGGQNEKLFF.

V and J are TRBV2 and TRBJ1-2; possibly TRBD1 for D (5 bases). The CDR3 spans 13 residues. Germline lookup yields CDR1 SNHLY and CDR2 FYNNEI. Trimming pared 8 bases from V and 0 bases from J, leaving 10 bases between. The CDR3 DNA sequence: TGTGCCAGCGGTCGGGGGACTAACTATGGCTACACCTTC. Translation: CASGRGTNYGYTF.

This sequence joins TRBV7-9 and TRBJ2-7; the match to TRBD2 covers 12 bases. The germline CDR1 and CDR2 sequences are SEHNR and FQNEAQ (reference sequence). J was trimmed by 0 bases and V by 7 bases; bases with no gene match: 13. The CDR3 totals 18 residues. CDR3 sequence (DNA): TGTGCCAGCACCACGACTAGCGGGAGACCTGTCGGCTCCTACGAGCAGTACTTC. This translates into CASTTTSGRPVGSYEQYF.